This T cell receptor (beta chain) was identified in a study of identical twins. The study, taken as a whole, reports: Within twin pairs, the out-of-frame alpha sequences they shared showed excess low generation probability.

Each CDR3 protein gets one entry after TCRdb re-called the 5' RACE reads with MiXCR. The sample includes around 1.7 million distinct CDR3 sequences, under 35% of them seen just once. The CDR3 runs to 14 residues. Trimming took 5 bases from V and 5 from J; bases not matched to a gene: 7. The germline V gene encodes CDR1 SGHTA and CDR2 FQGNSA. Many counts were recorded for this clonotype. Its antigen is currently unknown. The chain links TRBV7-2 to TRBJ1-2; 8 bases are a match to TRBD1. This sequence originates from a newborn girl in good health. The sample comprised cord blood. CDR3 in amino acids: CASSRGQGKYGYTF. In DNA form, the CDR3 reads TGTGCCAGCAGCCGTGGACAGGGTAAATATGGCTACACCTTC.